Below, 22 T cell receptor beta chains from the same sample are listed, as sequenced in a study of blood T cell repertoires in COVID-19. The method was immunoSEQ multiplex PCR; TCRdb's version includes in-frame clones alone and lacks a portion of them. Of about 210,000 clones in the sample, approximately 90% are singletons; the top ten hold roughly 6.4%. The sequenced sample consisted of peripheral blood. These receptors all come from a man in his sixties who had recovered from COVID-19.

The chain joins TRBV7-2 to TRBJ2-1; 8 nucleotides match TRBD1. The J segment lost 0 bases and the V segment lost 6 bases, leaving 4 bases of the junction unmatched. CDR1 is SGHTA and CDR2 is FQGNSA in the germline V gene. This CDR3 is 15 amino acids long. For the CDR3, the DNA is TGTGCCAGCAGAGGACAGGGTGGCTCCTACAATGAGCAGTTCTTC. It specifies CASRGQGGSYNEQFF.

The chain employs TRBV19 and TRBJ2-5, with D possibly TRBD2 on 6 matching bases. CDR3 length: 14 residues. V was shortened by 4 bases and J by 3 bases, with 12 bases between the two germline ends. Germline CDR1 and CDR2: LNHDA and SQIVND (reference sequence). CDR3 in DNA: TGTGCCAGTAGTACAGGGAGGTGGGAAGAGACCCAGTACTTC. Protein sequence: CASSTGRWEETQYF.

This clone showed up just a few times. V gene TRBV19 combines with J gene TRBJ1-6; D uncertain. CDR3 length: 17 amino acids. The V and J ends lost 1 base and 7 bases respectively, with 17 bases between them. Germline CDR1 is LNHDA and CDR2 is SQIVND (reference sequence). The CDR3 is CASSIGGVERYNSPLHF. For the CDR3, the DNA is TGTGCCAGTAGTATAGGCGGGGTTGAAAGGTACAATTCACCCCTCCACTTT.

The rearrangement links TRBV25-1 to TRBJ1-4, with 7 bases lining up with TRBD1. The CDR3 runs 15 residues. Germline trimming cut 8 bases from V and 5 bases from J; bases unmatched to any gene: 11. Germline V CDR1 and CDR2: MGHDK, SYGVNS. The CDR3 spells CASGKPGQMNEKLFF. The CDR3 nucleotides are TGTGCCAGCGGGAAACCGGGACAGATGAATGAAAAACTGTTTTTT.

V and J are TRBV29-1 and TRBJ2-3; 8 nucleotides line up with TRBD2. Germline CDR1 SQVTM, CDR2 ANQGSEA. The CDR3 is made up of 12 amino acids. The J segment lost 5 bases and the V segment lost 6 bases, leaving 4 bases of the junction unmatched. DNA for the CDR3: TGCAGCGTAGCGGGAGAGGTAGATACGCAGTATTTT. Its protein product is CSVAGEVDTQYF.

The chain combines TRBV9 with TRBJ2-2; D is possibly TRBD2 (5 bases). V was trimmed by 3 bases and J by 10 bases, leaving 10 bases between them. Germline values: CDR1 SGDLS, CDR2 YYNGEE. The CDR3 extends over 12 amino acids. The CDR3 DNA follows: TGTGCCAGCAGCGATGGGAGAGAGGAGCTGTTTTTT. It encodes CASSDGREELFF.

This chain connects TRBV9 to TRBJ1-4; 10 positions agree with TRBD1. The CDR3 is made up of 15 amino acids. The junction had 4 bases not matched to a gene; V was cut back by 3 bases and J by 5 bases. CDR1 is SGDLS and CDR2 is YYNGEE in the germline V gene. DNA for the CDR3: TGTGCCAGCAGCGGGGGGGACAGGGGAAATGAAAAACTGTTTTTT. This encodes CASSGGDRGNEKLFF.

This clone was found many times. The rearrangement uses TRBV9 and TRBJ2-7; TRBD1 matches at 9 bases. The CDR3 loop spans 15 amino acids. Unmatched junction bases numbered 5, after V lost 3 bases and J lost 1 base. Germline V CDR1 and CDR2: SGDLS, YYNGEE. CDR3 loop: CASSATGGPSYEQYF. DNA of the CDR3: TGTGCCAGCAGCGCGACAGGGGGTCCGTCCTACGAGCAGTACTTC.

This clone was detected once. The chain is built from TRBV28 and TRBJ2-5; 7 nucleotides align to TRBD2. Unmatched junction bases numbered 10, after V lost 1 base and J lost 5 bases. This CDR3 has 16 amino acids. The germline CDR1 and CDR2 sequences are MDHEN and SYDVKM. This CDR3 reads CASSLYYGGRGETQYF. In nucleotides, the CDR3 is TGTGCCAGCAGTTTATATTATGGGGGGAGGGGCGAGACCCAGTACTTC.

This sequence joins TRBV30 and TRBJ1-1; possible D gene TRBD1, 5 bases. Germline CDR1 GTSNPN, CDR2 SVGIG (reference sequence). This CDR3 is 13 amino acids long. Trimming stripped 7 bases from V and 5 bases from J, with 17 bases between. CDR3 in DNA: TGTGCCTTTTTATGGACGGAGGGGACTGAAGCTTTCTTT. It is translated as CAFLWTEGTEAFF.

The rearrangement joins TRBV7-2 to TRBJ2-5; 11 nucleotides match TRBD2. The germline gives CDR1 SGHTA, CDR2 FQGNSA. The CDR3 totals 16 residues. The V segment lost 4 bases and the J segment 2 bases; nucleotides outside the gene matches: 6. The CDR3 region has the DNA TGTGCCAGCAGCTATCGGACTAGCGGGCCACAAGAGACCCAGTACTTC. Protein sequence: CASSYRTSGPQETQYF. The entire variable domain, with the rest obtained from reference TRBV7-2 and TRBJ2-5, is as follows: GAGVSQSPSNKVTEKGKDVELRCDPISGHTALYWYRQSLGQGLEFLIYFQGNSAPDKSGLPSDRFSAERTGGSVSTLTIQRTQQEDSAVYLCASSYRTSGPQETQYFGPGTRLLVL.

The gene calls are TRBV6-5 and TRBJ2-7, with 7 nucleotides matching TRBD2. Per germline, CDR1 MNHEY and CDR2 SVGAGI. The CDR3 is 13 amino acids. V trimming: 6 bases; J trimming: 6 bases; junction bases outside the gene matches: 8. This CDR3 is CASSWTRVGEQYF. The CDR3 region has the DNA TGTGCCAGCAGCTGGACTAGGGTAGGCGAGCAGTACTTC.

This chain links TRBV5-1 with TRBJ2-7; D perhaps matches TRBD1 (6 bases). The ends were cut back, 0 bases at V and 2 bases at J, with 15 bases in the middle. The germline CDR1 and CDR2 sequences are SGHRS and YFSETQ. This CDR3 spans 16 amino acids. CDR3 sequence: CASSLDRERSAYEQYF. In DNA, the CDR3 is TGCGCCAGCAGCTTGGACAGGGAACGGAGCGCCTACGAGCAGTACTTC.

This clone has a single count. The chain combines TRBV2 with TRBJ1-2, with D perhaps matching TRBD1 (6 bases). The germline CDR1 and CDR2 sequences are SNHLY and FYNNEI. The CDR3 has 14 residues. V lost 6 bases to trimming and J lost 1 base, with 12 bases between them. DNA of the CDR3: TGTGCCAGCAGGGGGACACCTCATAACTATGGCTACACCTTC. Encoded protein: CASRGTPHNYGYTF.

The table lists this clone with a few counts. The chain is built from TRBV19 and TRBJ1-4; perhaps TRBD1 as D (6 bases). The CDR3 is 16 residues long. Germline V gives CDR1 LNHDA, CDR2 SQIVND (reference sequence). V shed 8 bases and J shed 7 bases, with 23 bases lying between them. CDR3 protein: CASREQGQWVAEKLFF. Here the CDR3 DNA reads TGTGCCAGTCGAGAGCAGGGGCAGTGGGTGGCTGAAAAACTGTTTTTT.

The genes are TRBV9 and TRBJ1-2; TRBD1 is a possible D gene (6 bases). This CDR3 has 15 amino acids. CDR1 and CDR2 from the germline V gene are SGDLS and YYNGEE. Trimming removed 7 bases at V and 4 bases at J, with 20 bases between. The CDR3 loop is CASGKYREGSYGYTF. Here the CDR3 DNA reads TGTGCCAGCGGGAAATACAGGGAAGGAAGCTATGGCTACACCTTC.

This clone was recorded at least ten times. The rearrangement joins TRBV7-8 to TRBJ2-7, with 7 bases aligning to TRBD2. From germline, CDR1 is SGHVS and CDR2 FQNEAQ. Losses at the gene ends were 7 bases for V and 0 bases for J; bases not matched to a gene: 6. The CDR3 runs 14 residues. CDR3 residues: CASTRPGGSYEQYF. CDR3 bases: TGTGCCAGCACCCGGCCGGGGGGCTCCTACGAGCAGTACTTC.

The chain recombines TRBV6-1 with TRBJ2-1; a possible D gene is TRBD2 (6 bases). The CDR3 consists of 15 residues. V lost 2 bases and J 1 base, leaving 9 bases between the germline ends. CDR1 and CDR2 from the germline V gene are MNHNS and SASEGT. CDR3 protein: CASSEWRVSYNEQFF. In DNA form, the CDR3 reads TGTGCCAGCAGTGAATGGAGGGTTTCCTACAATGAGCAGTTCTTC.

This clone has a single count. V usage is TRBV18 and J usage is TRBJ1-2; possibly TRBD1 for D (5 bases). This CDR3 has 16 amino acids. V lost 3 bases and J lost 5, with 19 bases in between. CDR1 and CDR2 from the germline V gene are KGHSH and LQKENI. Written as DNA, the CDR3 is TGTGCCAGCTCACCCCGTACGGAGGGGTCCCAGTATGGCTACACCTTC. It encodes CASSPRTEGSQYGYTF. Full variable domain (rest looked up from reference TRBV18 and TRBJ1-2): NAGVMQNPRHLVRRRGQEARLRCSPMKGHSHVYWYRQLPEEGLKFMVYLQKENIIDESGMPKERFSAEFPKEGPSILRIQQVVRGDSAAYFCASSPRTEGSQYGYTFGSGTRLTVV.

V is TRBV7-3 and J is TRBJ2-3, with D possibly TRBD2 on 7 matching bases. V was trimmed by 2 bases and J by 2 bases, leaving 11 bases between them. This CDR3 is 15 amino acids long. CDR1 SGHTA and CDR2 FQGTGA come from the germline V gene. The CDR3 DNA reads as TGTGCCAGCAGCTTAGTCGGGGGGCACACAGATACGCAGTATTTT. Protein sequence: CASSLVGGHTDTQYF.

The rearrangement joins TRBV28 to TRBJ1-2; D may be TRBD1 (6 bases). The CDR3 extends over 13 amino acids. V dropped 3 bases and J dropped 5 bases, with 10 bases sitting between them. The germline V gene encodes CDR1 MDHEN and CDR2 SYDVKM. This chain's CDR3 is CASSLAGEYGYTF. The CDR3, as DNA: TGTGCCAGCAGTTTGGCAGGGGAGTATGGCTACACCTTC.

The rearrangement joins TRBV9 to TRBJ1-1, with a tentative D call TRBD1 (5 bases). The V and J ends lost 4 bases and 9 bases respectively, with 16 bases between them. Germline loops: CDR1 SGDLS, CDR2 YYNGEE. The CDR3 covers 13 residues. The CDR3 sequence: CASSLLGEGQAFF. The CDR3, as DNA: TGTGCCAGCAGCCTTCTGGGGGAGGGCCAAGCTTTCTTT.